The 9 T cell receptor beta chains listed next were all sequenced from one sample in a study of T cells in Graves' hyperthyroidism and ophthalmopathy. TCR beta CDR3 sequences were amplified from RNA transcripts. Carried out on the TCR CDR3, a first-round RT-PCR used the HTBI primer set. TCRdb reanalysed the multiplex PCR reads using MiXCR and keeps one entry per CDR3 protein. The sample lists roughly 520,000 distinct CDR3 sequences; around a quarter were seen once. Sequenced material: blood. These receptors all come from a woman in her thirties with Graves' ophthalmopathy.

The genes are TRBV20-1 and TRBJ2-5; 10 positions agree with TRBD2. V gave up 3 bases and J gave up 2 bases; unmatched junction bases: 9. Germline V gene data show CDR1 as DFQATT and CDR2 as SNEGSKA (reference sequence). The CDR3 is 16 amino acids. The CDR3 loop reads CSARSRRTSGQETQYF. The CDR3 coding sequence is TGCAGTGCTAGGTCACGGAGGACTAGCGGACAAGAGACCCAGTACTTC.

This clonotype was found many times. This chain connects TRBV29-1 to TRBJ1-1; D unresolved. The CDR3 runs 15 residues. Germline values: CDR1 SQVTM, CDR2 ANQGSEA. Trimming took off 5 bases at V and 6 bases at J, with 22 bases between the two ends. The CDR3 reads CSVSGGTLSRSEAFF. Written as DNA, the CDR3 is TGCAGCGTTTCGGGCGGTACTTTGTCGAGGTCTGAAGCTTTCTTT.

This clonotype was seen a few times. CDR3 sequence: CASSQVAGGNSPLHF. The CDR3 DNA is TGCGCCAGCAGCCAAGTGGCAGGGGGAAATTCACCCCTCCACTTT. This rearrangement joins TRBV4-3 to TRBJ1-6, with TRBD1 identical over 7 bases. The ends lost 1 base at V and 7 bases at J; junction bases unmatched: 4. The CDR3 totals 15 residues. Germline V CDR1 and CDR2: LGHNA, YSLEER.

V and J are TRBV11-2 and TRBJ2-3; 7 nucleotides line up with TRBD1. Germline trimming cut 6 bases from V and 7 bases from J; bases unmatched to any gene: 7. The germline gives CDR1 SGHAT, CDR2 FQNNGV. This CDR3 region has 13 residues. The CDR3 DNA follows: TGTGCCAGCAGTCAAACAGGGGAATATACGCAGTATTTT. It codes for CASSQTGEYTQYF.

This sequence joins TRBV27 and TRBJ1-1; D possibly corresponds to TRBD1 (5 bases). The germline V and J ends were trimmed by 2 bases and 5 bases, with 21 bases remaining between them. The CDR3 is 17 residues long. Germline-derived CDR1 and CDR2 are MNHEY and SMNVEV (reference sequence). CDR3 DNA: TGTGCCAGCAGTTTACAGGCTGCGACAGCGCTGGGGACTGAAGCTTTCTTT. This codes for CASSLQAATALGTEAFF.

This clonotype was observed a few times. The chain has TRBV7-3 and TRBJ1-1; 8 bases line up with TRBD1. The V gene end was trimmed by 5 bases and the J gene end by 6 bases; junction bases not matched to a gene: 5. CDR1 SGHTA and CDR2 FQGTGA come from the germline V gene. The CDR3 is made up of 13 amino acids. The CDR3 DNA follows: TGTGCCAGCAGCCTACGACAGGGGTCTGAAGCTTTCTTT. Its translation is CASSLRQGSEAFF.

V gene TRBV30 combines with J gene TRBJ1-6; tentatively, D is TRBD1 (6 bases). Germline loops: CDR1 GTSNPN, CDR2 SVGIG (reference sequence). The V and J ends lost 8 bases and 6 bases respectively, with 20 bases between them. This CDR3 is built from 15 residues. The CDR3 DNA reads TGTGCCGGCCGGGACACGGGGGTTCCTAATTCACCCCTCCACTTT. Amino acid sequence: CAGRDTGVPNSPLHF.

This clonotype was detected ten times or more. The chain joins TRBV5-1 to TRBJ2-5, with D possibly matching TRBD1 (6 bases). CDR1 is SGHRS and CDR2 is YFSETQ in the germline V gene. The ends were cut back, 0 bases at V and 10 bases at J, with 16 bases in the middle. The CDR3 is 14 residues long. The CDR3 DNA reads TGCGCCAGCAGCTTGGTCGACAGGTCTGCAGACCAGTACTTC. Translating it yields CASSLVDRSADQYF.

The chain has TRBV12-3 or TRBV12-4 and TRBJ2-5; possibly TRBD1 for D (6 bases). The CDR3 runs to 14 residues. V lost 7 bases and J lost 3, with 15 bases in between. The CDR3 here is CASTPGQGKETQYF. The CDR3 coding sequence is TGTGCCAGCACCCCGGGACAAGGAAAAGAGACCCAGTACTTC.